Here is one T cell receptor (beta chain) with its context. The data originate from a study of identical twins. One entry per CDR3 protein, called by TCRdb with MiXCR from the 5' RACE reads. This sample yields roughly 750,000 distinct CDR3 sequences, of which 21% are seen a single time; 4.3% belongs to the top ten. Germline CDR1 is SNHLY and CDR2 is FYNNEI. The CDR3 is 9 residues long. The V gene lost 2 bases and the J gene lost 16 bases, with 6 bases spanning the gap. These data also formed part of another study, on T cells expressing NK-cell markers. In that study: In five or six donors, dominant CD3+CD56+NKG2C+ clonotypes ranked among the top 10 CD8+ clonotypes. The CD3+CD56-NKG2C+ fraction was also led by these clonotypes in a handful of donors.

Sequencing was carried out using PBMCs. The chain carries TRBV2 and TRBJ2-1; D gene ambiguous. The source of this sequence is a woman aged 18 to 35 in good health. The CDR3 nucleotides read TGTGCCAGCAGTGAAAGAAGCTTCTTC. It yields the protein CASSERSFF.